This T cell receptor (beta chain) is from a study of blood T cells in healthy people across ages (dated by TCRdb to the mid-2010s). About the investigation overall: Template switching captured roughly one uniquely barcoded TCR beta cDNA molecule per two T cells in model experiments. Donors of different ages were randomly distributed across sequencing lanes to avoid experimental bias. For two donors (one aged 18 to 30 and one aged 80 or older), the study analyzed two additional independent replicas of 1 million unique cDNA reads from the same blood draw. Using deep sequencing normalized with unique cDNA molecular identifiers, the study measured how TCR beta repertoire diversity changes with age. Donors were grouped into four age groups: young (average 16 years), middle-aged (39), aged (approximately 58) and long-lived (just over 80).

The library was generated by 5' RACE. Instrument used: Illumina HiSeq 2500. The second PCR ran for about 6 to 12 cycles and used a J-beta primer mix along with a sample-barcoded 5' primer. A template-switch 5' adaptor carrying 12 random nucleotides introduced a unique molecular identifier onto each TCR beta cDNA molecule. Each sample yielded at least 3 million CDR3-containing paired-end reads. First-strand cDNA was synthesized from all RNA with the Mint cDNA synthesis kit, primed by a TRBC-specific oligonucleotide. All cDNA was treated with uracil-DNA glycosylase and then went through a first 18-cycle PCR with the universal primers M1SS and BC2_uni_R. The paper's data handling went like this. Normalization of each sample was performed by random selection of 1 million high-quality reads, each carrying a distinct molecular identifier. Reads with shared molecular identifiers were discarded instead of being binned into consensus sequences. CDR3 identification, clonotype clustering and error correction used MiTCR with a Q25 quality threshold and the strictest error-elimination algorithm. A nonparametric unseen species model using Euler transformation provided a lower-bound estimate of total TCR beta diversity. Using fastp trimming at Q25 and MiXCR clonotype assembly, TCRdb reanalyzed the public sequencing data and kept in-frame beta chains. When rows share a CDR3 protein, they turn into one entry using the most common DNA and genes. TCRdb, not the original authors, processed these V and J calls. The sample has roughly 1.7 million distinct CDR3 sequences on record, 30% to 40% of them singletons. The ten largest account for 11% of the sample.

A note on this clonotype: Its target antigen remains unknown. Per-base qualities were not stored, and no clone one base away is much larger.

The donors were roughly 38 Caucasian individuals from Russia, aged roughly 6 to 90 years, who were systemically healthy. Each donor gave about 9.2 milliliters of peripheral blood, drawn into EDTA-treated Vacutainer tubes. Ficoll-Paque density-gradient centrifugation was used to isolate PBMCs, with at least 6.5 million obtained per sample. Trizol reagent was used to extract total RNA from the PBMCs, yielding at least 5 micrograms per sample. For every donor, flow cytometry on a PBMC aliquot measured the percentage of naive CD45RAhigh/CD27high T cells. The V end gives up 6 bases and the J end 7 bases, leaving 11 bases in the junction not matched to a gene. The CDR3, from cysteine to phenylalanine, totals 16 residues. The kept DNA is CDR3 alone, 48 bases in frame from the first base. For CDR1 and CDR2, the germline V gene lists MNHEY and SVGEGT. The paper as a whole reports these results and caveats: Observed TCR beta diversity per million T cells fell roughly linearly with age, and a significant reduction was already apparent by age about 36. Estimates of total diversity based on one million sequenced T cells were regarded as lower bounds and as underestimates. The long-lived group showed more naive CD4+ T cells, fewer expanded clones and increased TCR diversity than the aged group, suggesting age selection. A strong correlation was found between observed TCR beta diversity and the percentage of naive T cells measured by flow cytometry. Bulk unsorted PBMC profiling prevented conclusive comparison of naive and antigen-experienced compartments. Donor CMV infection status was unknown, potentially confounding age-related changes in expanded clonotypes.

The chain was built from TRBV6-2 or TRBV6-3 and TRBJ2-1; 11 middle bases align to TRBD2. The receptor comes from a woman aged 25 to 45 in good health. Input material: blood. The nucleotide sequence is TGTGCCAGCAGACAAAACCTAGCGGGGGGTTGGAATGAGCAGTTCTTC. Translated, this gives CASRQNLAGGWNEQFF.